Listed below are T cell receptor beta chains from one sample, sequenced in a study of blood T cell repertoires in COVID-19. Sequenced by immunoSEQ multiplex PCR; TCRdb stores in-frame clones only, minus some. The sample consists of over 90,000 clones, approximately 80% of them appearing once. Sequences were obtained from peripheral blood. Every receptor here comes from a man older than 75 with COVID-19, enrolled during active disease. Both conserved end residues are part of each CDR3. D genes are given only for firm matches. Expanded clones get a size class; other rows say once, few or many, or leave the size out.

clone_size	j_call	v_call	d_call	cdr3_length	cdr3_nt	cdr3_aa
-	TRBJ1-5	TRBV6-1	-	14	TGTGCCAGCACATCAGGTATTAGCAATCAGCCCCAGCATTTT	CASTSGISNQPQHF
-	TRBJ2-7	TRBV11-2	TRBD1	19	TGTGCCAGCAGCTCCAACTCGGACAGGGGGCTCGGGCCTAGGTACGAGCAGTACTTC	CASSSNSDRGLGPRYEQYF
-	TRBJ1-1	TRBV14	TRBD1	14	TGTGCCAGCAGCCCCCGGACAGGGTGGACTGAAGCTTTCTTT	CASSPRTGWTEAFF
-	TRBJ2-3	TRBV11-2	-	15	TGTGCCAGCAGCTTAGGTAGCAGAACCACAGATACGCAGTATTTT	CASSLGSRTTDTQYF
-	TRBJ2-2	TRBV19	TRBD2	16	TGTGCCAGTAGTCAGCCTAGCGGGGGGAACACCGGGGAGCTGTTTTTT	CASSQPSGGNTGELFF
once	TRBJ2-1	TRBV29-1	-	12	-	CSVAPGTSIEFF
-	TRBJ2-3	TRBV4-1	-	18	TGCGCCAGCAGCCAAGTGGTCAGGCTGGGAGCGGTGGCAGATACGCAGTATTTT	CASSQVVRLGAVADTQYF
-	TRBJ2-6	TRBV6-2/TRBV6-3	-	20	TGTGCCAGCAGTCTGACTAAACCTGGGAAGGCTACCTCTGGGGCCAACGTCCTGACTTTC	CASSLTKPGKATSGANVLTF
-	TRBJ1-2	TRBV7-3	TRBD1	14	TGTGCCAGCAGCCCTCGGACAGGGGACTATGGCTACACCTTC	CASSPRTGDYGYTF
few	TRBJ2-1	TRBV4-1	TRBD2	17	TGCGCCAGCAGCCACTCTGGGAGCGGGGGGGCCGAGAATGAGCAGTTCTTC	CASSHSGSGGAENEQFF
-	TRBJ1-4	TRBV28	-	13	TGTGCCAGCCGGAGACGGTTCCTCGAAAAACTGTTTTTT	CASRRRFLEKLFF
-	TRBJ2-3	TRBV6-2/TRBV6-3	-	16	TGTGCCAGCAGTACCGACCCCGGGACTTACACAGATACGCAGTATTTT	CASSTDPGTYTDTQYF
-	TRBJ2-1	TRBV12-5	TRBD1	16	TGTGCTAGTGGTTTCCCTGGACAGGGTATGGCGAGTGAGCAGTTCTTC	CASGFPGQGMASEQFF
once	TRBJ1-2	TRBV3-1/TRBV3-2	-	15	TGTGCCAGCAGCCAATGGGGGGGCAGTAACTATGGCTACACCTTC	CASSQWGGSNYGYTF
few	TRBJ2-3	TRBV6-5	TRBD2	15	TGTGCCAGCTCCTACGGGGGGGCCTTGACAGATACGCAGTATTTT	CASSYGGALTDTQYF
few	TRBJ2-7	TRBV21-1	-	12	TGTGCCAGCAGCACAGGCCGGTACGAGCAGTACTTC	CASSTGRYEQYF
-	TRBJ1-3	TRBV6-5	-	16	TGTGCCAGCAGTTACGGAACAGGGTATTCTGGAAACACCATATATTTT	CASSYGTGYSGNTIYF
-	TRBJ2-2	TRBV12-5	-	16	TGTGCTAGTGGTTTGACGGAGTTCCCGAACACCGGGGAGCTGTTTTTT	CASGLTEFPNTGELFF
-	TRBJ2-4	TRBV3-1/TRBV3-2	TRBD1	15	TGTGCCAGCAGCCAATACAGGGGGGACAAAAACATTCAGTACTTC	CASSQYRGDKNIQYF
-	TRBJ2-7	TRBV7-4	TRBD1	18	TGTGCCAGCAGCTTAGAGGTAATGGGACAGGGGTGGACCTACGAGCAGTACTTC	CASSLEVMGQGWTYEQYF
-	TRBJ1-5	TRBV5-1	-	15	TGCGCCAGCAGCCTTAGCGGGCTTAGCAATCAGCCCCAGCATTTT	CASSLSGLSNQPQHF
-	TRBJ1-6	TRBV6-5	TRBD1	14	TGTGCCAGCAGCCGACAGGGGAATAATTCACCCCTCCACTTT	CASSRQGNNSPLHF
-	TRBJ1-2	TRBV6-2/TRBV6-3	TRBD1	13	TGTGCCAGCAGTGGGACAGATGCTTATGGCTACACCTTC	CASSGTDAYGYTF
-	TRBJ2-3	TRBV9	TRBD1	15	TGTGCCAGCAGCGTAAAGGGGACAGATACAGATACGCAGTATTTT	CASSVKGTDTDTQYF
-	TRBJ2-1	TRBV7-2	TRBD2	15	TGTGCCAGCAGCCAAGCGGGAGGGCCCTACAATGAGCAGTTCTTC	CASSQAGGPYNEQFF
-	TRBJ1-2	TRBV12-3/TRBV12-4	-	12	TGTGCCAGCGCAGGGGAAGGCTATGGCTACACCTTC	CASAGEGYGYTF
-	TRBJ1-2	TRBV28	TRBD1	15	TGTGCCAGCAGCAGCGTCGGGACAGGGTTCTATGGCTACACCTTC	CASSSVGTGFYGYTF
-	TRBJ1-2	TRBV5-6	-	14	TGTGCCAGCAGCTTGGTACAGGTTAACGGTGGCTACACCTTC	CASSLVQVNGGYTF
few	TRBJ1-1	TRBV28	-	14	TGTGCCAGCAGTTTTGGAGGGGCGGAAACTGAAGCTTTCTTT	CASSFGGAETEAFF
once	TRBJ2-7	TRBV23-1	-	17	TGCGCCAGCAGTCAATTTTCCTCTAGCGACGGCACCTACGAGCAGTACTTC	CASSQFSSSDGTYEQYF
-	TRBJ1-3	TRBV19	TRBD1	13	TGTGCCAGTAGTATTCAGGGGGCGGACACCATATATTTT	CASSIQGADTIYF
-	TRBJ2-1	TRBV5-8	-	13	TGTGCCAGCAGCTATGTCGGGATCTATGAGCAGTTCTTC	CASSYVGIYEQFF
-	TRBJ2-1	TRBV6-2/TRBV6-3	TRBD2	16	TGTGCCAGCAGTTACCCCCTGGGGGGGTCTTACAATGAGCAGTTCTTC	CASSYPLGGSYNEQFF
-	TRBJ2-5	TRBV9	TRBD1	14	TGTGCCAGCAGCGCGGGACAGGGAGGGGAGACCCAGTACTTC	CASSAGQGGETQYF
-	TRBJ2-1	TRBV20-1	-	10	TGCAGTGCTGCCGACTATGAGCAGTTCTTC	CSAADYEQFF
-	TRBJ2-2	TRBV9	TRBD2	15	TGTGCCAGCAGCGTCCTAGCGGACGTCACCGGGGAGCTGTTTTTT	CASSVLADVTGELFF
-	TRBJ2-1	TRBV29-1	-	14	TGCAGCGTGCTCAGAGGATTACTTTACAATGAGCAGTTCTTC	CSVLRGLLYNEQFF
-	TRBJ2-7	TRBV19	-	15	TGTGCCAGTAGTCCCCCGGGACTTCACTCCTACGAGCAGTACTTC	CASSPPGLHSYEQYF
-	TRBJ1-1	TRBV5-1	TRBD1	15	TGCGCCAGCAGCCGCTCTGGGGACAGGAACACTGAAGCTTTCTTT	CASSRSGDRNTEAFF
-	TRBJ1-2	TRBV19	TRBD1	15	TGTGCCAGTAGTGGTGGCTACAGGGGGCCGGGTGGCTACACCTTC	CASSGGYRGPGGYTF
once	TRBJ1-4	TRBV6-5	TRBD1	14	TGTGCCAGCAGTCTCCTTGGGACAGGGGGCAGACTGTTTTTT	CASSLLGTGGRLFF
-	TRBJ1-4	TRBV11-2	TRBD1	15	TGTGCCAGCAGATTATTGGGACAGCGTAATGAAAAACTGTTTTTT	CASRLLGQRNEKLFF
-	TRBJ1-1	TRBV10-3	TRBD1	14	TGTGCCATCAGGGGGACAGGGGGCCGGACTGAAGCTTTCTTT	CAIRGTGGRTEAFF
-	TRBJ1-4	TRBV6-6	TRBD1	16	TGTGCCAGCAGTCAAAGGACAGGGGCCTCTAATGAAAAACTGTTTTTT	CASSQRTGASNEKLFF
-	TRBJ2-7	TRBV5-1	TRBD1	14	TGCGCCAGCAGCTTAAGGGGGCCCGCCTACGAGCAGTACTTC	CASSLRGPAYEQYF
-	TRBJ1-3	TRBV28	-	17	TGTGCCAGCAGCCCCAACCCAGGGAAGAGCTCTGGAAACACCATATATTTT	CASSPNPGKSSGNTIYF
-	TRBJ1-2	TRBV7-9	-	14	TGTGCCAGCAGCTTGGACACCACTAACTATGGCTACACCTTC	CASSLDTTNYGYTF
-	TRBJ2-3	TRBV5-6	-	14	TGTGCCAGCAGCTTGGCTCCGGAGACAGATACGCAGTATTTT	CASSLAPETDTQYF
-	TRBJ2-7	TRBV10-1	TRBD2	18	TGCGCCAGCAGTGAGTCCAGGGGACTAGCGGGAGCTGCGCACAAGCAGTACTTC	CASSESRGLAGAAHKQYF
-	TRBJ2-7	TRBV4-1	TRBD1	15	TGCGCCAGCAGCCCATCGGGACAGGGGACCTACGAGCAGTACTTC	CASSPSGQGTYEQYF
-	TRBJ2-3	TRBV6-1	-	13	TGTGCCAGCAGTGGGACAGAACCCTATACGCAGTATTTT	CASSGTEPYTQYF
-	TRBJ2-3	TRBV29-1	-	15	TGCAGCGTTAAACAGCTGTTCTCTAGCACAGATACGCAGTATTTT	CSVKQLFSSTDTQYF
-	TRBJ2-3	TRBV9	TRBD1	15	TGTGCCAGCAGCTCCCGACAGGGGAGCACAGATACGCAGTATTTT	CASSSRQGSTDTQYF
-	TRBJ1-5	TRBV18	TRBD1	17	TGTGCCAGCTCACCGCGGGACAGCACTGCCCCCAATCAGCCCCAGCATTTT	CASSPRDSTAPNQPQHF
-	TRBJ2-1	TRBV14	TRBD2	23	TGTGCCAGCAGCCAACTTACCCGGGGACTAGCGGGAGGCCCCCAAAGCTCCTACAATGAGCAGTTCTTC	CASSQLTRGLAGGPQSSYNEQFF
-	TRBJ2-1	TRBV5-1	TRBD2	19	TGCGCCAGCAGCTTGGGACTAGCGCGATTCTTGAGCTCCTACAATGAGCAGTTCTTC	CASSLGLARFLSSYNEQFF
-	TRBJ1-5	TRBV19	-	14	TGTGCCAGTAAGAAGACAGTCCCCAATCAGCCCCAGCATTTT	CASKKTVPNQPQHF